This T cell receptor (beta chain) was captured in a study of Graves' ophthalmopathy and Graves' hyperthyroidism. Study-level findings and limits: Separation of ophthalmopathy from stable hyperthyroidism was achieved by a 13-signature model, at around 88% sensitivity and around 81% specificity.

The study amplified TCR beta CDR3 regions using RNA transcripts. An initial RT-PCR round employing HTBI primers preceded a second-round multiplex PCR. A single record per CDR3 protein comes from TCRdb applying MiXCR to the multiplex PCR reads. The sample carries 340,000 or so distinct CDR3 sequences, 17% recorded once. The table lists this clonotype with many counts. Its antigen is still unknown. The CDR3 is made up of 12 amino acids. V lost 2 bases to trimming and J lost 7 bases, with 9 bases between them. Germline V lookup: CDR1 MNHNS, CDR2 SASEGT. This chain joins TRBV6-1 and TRBJ2-7, with D unclear. This sequence originates from an adult man with Graves' ophthalmopathy. Sequenced sample: peripheral blood. CDR3 nucleotide sequence: TGTGCCAGCAGTGAACCTTTGGGGGAGCAGTACTTC. It translates to CASSEPLGEQYF.